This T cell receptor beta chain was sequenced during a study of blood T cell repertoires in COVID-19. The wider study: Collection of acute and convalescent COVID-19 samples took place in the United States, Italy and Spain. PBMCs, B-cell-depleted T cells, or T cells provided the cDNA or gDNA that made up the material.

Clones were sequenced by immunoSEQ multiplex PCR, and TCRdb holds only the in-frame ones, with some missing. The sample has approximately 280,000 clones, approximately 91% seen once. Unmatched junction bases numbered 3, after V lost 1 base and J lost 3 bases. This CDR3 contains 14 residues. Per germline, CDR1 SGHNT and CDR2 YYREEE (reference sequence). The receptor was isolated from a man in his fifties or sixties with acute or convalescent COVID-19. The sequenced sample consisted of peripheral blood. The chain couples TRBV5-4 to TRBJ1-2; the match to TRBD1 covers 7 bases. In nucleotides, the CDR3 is TGTGCCAGCAGCTTGTCCCAGGGGGACTATGGCTACACCTTC. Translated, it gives CASSLSQGDYGYTF.